This TCR beta chain stems from a study of T-cell memory formation after mild COVID-19. Trimming took off 3 bases at V and 4 bases at J, with 22 bases between the two ends. This CDR3 is built from 17 residues. CDR1 is DFQATT, CDR2 SNEGSKA, per germline (reference sequence). This clonotype was counted ten times or more. Its target is not known. TCRdb itself ran the 5' RACE reads through MiXCR, one entry per CDR3 protein. The profile covers about 400,000 distinct CDR3 sequences, with about a sixth appearing a single time and 20% to 25% taken by the ten largest. Study-level findings and limits: Contracting clones from day 15 to 85 showed balanced CD4/CD8; later expanders favored CD4+.

The clonotype originates from a man aged 18-30 years who had mild COVID-19 (a few samples of this study predate the infection). Cell type and time point are not known. Sequencing was done on a sample of PBMCs or a T cell subset sorted from them (not recorded which). The rearrangement uses TRBV20-1 and TRBJ2-1, with D maybe TRBD1 (6 bases). CDR3 in DNA: TGCAGTGCTAGGGACCGTTTTAGGGTAGGACAGTACAATGAGCAGTTCTTC. Protein: CSARDRFRVGQYNEQFF.